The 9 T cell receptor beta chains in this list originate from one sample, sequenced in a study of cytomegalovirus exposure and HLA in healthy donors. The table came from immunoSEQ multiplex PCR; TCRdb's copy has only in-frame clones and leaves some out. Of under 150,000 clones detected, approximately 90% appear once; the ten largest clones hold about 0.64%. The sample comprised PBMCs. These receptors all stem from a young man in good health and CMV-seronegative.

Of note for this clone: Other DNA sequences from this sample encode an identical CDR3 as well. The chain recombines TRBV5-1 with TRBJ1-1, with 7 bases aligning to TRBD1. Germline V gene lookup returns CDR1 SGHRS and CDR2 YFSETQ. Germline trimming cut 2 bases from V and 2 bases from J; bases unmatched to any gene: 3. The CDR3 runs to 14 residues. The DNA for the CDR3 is TGCGCCAGCAGCTTAGGGACAGCTAACACTGAAGCTTTCTTT. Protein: CASSLGTANTEAFF.

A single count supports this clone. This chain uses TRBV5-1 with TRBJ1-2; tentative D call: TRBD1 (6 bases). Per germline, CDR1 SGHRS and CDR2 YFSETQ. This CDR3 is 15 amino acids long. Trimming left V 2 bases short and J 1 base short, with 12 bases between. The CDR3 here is CASSLGGAINYGYTF. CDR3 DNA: TGCGCCAGCAGCTTAGGGGGGGCGATTAACTATGGCTACACCTTC.

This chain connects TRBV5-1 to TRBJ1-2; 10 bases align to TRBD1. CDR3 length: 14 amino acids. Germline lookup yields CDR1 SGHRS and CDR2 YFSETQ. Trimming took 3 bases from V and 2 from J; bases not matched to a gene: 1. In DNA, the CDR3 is TGCGCCAGCAGCTCGGGACAGGGGAACTATGGCTACACCTTC. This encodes CASSSGQGNYGYTF.

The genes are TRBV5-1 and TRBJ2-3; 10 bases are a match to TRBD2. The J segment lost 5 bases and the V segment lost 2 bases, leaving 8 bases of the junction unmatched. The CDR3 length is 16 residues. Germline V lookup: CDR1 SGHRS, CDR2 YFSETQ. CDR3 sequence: CASSLPAGGPIDTQYF. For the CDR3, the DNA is TGCGCCAGCAGCTTACCAGCGGGAGGGCCAATAGATACGCAGTATTTT.

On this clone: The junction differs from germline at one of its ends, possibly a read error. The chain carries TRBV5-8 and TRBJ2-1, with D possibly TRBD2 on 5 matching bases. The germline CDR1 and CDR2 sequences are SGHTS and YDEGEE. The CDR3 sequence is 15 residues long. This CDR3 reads CASSLHPSSDNEQFF. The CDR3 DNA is TGTGCCAGCAGCTTGCACCCTAGCTCCGACAATGAGCAGTTCTTC.

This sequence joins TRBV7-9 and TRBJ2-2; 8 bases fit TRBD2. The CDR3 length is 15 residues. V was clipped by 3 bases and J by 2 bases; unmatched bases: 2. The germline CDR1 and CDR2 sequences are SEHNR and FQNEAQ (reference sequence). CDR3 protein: CASSFGLANTGELFF. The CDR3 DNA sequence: TGTGCCAGCAGCTTCGGACTAGCAAACACCGGGGAGCTGTTTTTT.

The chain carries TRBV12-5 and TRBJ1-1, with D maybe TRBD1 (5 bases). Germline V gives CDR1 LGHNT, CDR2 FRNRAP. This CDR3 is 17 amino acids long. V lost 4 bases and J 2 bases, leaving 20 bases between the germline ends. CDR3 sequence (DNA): TGTGCTAGTGGTTCCCGTTCGGGGGGGAAGCAAAACACTGAAGCTTTCTTT. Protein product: CASGSRSGGKQNTEAFF. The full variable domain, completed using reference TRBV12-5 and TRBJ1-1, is DARVTQTPRHKVTEMGQEVTMRCQPILGHNTVFWYRQTMMQGLELLAYFRNRAPLDDSGMPKDRFSAEMPDATLATLKIQPSEPRDSAVYFCASGSRSGGKQNTEAFFGQGTRLTVV.

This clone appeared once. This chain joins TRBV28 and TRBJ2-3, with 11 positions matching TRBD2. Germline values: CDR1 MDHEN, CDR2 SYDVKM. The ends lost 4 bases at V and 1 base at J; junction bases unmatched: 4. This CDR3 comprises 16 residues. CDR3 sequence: CASSYSGLAGTDTQYF. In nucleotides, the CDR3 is TGTGCCAGCAGTTACTCGGGACTAGCGGGCACAGATACGCAGTATTTT.

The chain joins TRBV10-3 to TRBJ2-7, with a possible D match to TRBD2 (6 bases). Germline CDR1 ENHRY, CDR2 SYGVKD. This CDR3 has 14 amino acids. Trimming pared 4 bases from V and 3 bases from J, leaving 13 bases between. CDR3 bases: TGTGCCATCAGTGGGCGGGACGGACACTACGAGCAGTACTTC. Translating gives CAISGRDGHYEQYF.